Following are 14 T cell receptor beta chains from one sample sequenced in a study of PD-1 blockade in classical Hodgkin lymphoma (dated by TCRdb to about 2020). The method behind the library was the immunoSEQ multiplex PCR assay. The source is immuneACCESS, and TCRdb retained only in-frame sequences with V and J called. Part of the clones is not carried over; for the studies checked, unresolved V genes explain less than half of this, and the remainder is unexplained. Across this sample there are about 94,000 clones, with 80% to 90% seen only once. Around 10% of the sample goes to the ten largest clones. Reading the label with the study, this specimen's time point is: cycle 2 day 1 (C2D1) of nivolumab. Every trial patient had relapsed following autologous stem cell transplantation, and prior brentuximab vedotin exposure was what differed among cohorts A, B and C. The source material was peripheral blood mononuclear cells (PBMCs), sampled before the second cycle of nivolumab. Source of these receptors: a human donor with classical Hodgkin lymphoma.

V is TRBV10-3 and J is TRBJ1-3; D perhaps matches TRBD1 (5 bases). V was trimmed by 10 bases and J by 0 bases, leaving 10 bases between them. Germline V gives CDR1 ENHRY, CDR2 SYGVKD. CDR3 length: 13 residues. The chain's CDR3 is CATEGSSGNTIYF. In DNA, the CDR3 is TGTGCCACCGAGGGGAGCTCTGGAAACACCATATATTTT.

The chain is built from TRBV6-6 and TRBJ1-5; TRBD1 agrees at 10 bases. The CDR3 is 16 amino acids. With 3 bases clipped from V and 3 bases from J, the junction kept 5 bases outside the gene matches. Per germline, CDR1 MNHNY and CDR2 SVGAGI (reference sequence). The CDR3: CASSYTGTGDNQPQHF. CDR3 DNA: TGTGCCAGCAGTTATACCGGGACAGGGGACAATCAGCCCCAGCATTTT.

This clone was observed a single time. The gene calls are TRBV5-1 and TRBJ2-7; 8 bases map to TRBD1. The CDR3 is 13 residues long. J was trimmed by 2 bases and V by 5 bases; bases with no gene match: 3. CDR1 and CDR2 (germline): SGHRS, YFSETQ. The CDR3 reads CASSLTGAYEQYF. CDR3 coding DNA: TGCGCCAGCAGTCTGACAGGGGCCTACGAGCAGTACTTC.

CDR3 sequence: CASSLNGQGFNSPLHF. The DNA for the CDR3 is TGCGCCAGCAGCTTGAATGGACAGGGGTTTAATTCACCCCTCCACTTT. This rearrangement joins TRBV5-1 to TRBJ1-6; TRBD1 aligns across 9 bases. The trim removed 1 base at V and 6 bases at J, leaving 5 bases unmatched. The germline gives CDR1 SGHRS, CDR2 YFSETQ. CDR3 length: 16 residues.

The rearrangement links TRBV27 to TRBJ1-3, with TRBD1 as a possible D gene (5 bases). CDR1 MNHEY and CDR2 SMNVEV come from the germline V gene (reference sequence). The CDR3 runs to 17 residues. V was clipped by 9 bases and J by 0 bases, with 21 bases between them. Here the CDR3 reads CASSPGPLNFSGNTIYF. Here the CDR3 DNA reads TGTGCCAGTTCACCGGGACCCTTAAACTTCTCTGGAAACACCATATATTTT.

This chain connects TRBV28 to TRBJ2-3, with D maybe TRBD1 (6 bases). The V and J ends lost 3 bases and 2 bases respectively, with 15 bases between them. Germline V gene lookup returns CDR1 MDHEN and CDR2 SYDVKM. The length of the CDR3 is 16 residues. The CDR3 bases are TGTGCCAGCAGTTTGGCCCCAGGGGCGGACACAGATACGCAGTATTTT. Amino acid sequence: CASSLAPGADTDTQYF.

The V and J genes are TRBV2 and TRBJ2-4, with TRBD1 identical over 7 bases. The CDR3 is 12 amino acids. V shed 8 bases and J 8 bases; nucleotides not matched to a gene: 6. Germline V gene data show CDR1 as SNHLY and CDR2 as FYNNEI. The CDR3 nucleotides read TGTGCCAGCGGACAGGCTGGGTACATTCAGTACTTC. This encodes CASGQAGYIQYF.

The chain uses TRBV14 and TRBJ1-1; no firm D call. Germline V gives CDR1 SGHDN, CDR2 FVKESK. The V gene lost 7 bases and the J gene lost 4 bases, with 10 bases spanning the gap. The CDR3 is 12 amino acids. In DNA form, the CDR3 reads TGTGCCAGCAATCGGGGAGGCACTGAAGCTTTCTTT. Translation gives CASNRGGTEAFF. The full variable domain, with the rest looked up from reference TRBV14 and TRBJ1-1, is EAGVTQFPSHSVIEKGQTVTLRCDPISGHDNLYWYRRVMGKEIKFLLHFVKESKQDESGMPNNRFLAERTGGTYSTLKVQPAELEDSGVYFCASNRGGTEAFFGQGTRLTVV.

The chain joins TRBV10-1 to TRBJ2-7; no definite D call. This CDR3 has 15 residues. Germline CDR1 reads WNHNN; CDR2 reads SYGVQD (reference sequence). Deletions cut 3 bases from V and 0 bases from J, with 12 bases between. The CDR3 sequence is CASSEGFGGSYEQYF. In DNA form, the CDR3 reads TGCGCCAGCAGTGAAGGGTTCGGCGGCTCCTACGAGCAGTACTTC.

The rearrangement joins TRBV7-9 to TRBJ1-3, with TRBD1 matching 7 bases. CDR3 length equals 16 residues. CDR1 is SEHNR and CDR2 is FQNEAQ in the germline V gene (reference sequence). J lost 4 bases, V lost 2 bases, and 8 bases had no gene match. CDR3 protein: CASSLSRGQLGNTIYF. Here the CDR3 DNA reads TGTGCCAGCAGCTTAAGTAGGGGGCAACTGGGAAACACCATATATTTT.

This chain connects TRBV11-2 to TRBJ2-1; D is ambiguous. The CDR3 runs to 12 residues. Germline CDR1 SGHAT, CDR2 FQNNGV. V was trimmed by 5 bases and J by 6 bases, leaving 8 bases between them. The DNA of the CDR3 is TGTGCCAGCAGCGGCAGTAGCAATGAGCAGTTCTTC. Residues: CASSGSSNEQFF.

The CDR3 region is CASTVTGTVPYEQYF. The CDR3 DNA reads TGTGCCAGCACCGTTACCGGGACAGTTCCCTACGAGCAGTACTTC. The V and J genes are TRBV6-1 and TRBJ2-7, with TRBD1 identical over 7 bases. This CDR3 has 15 amino acids. CDR1 is MNHNS, CDR2 SASEGT, per germline. Trimming took 7 bases from V and 2 from J; bases not matched to a gene: 11.

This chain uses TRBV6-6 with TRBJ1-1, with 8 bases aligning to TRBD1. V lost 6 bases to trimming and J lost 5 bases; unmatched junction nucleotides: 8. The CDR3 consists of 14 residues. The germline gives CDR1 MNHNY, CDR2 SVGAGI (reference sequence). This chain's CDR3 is CASSPTGVGTEAFF. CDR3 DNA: TGTGCCAGCAGCCCGACAGGGGTCGGTACTGAAGCTTTCTTT.

The CDR3 DNA reads as TGCAGTGCTCCAGGGGGGCGCGAGCAGTACTTC. Amino acid sequence: CSAPGGREQYF. This rearrangement joins TRBV20-1 to TRBJ2-7; tentative D call: TRBD1 (7 bases). The CDR3 totals 11 residues. V was trimmed by 5 bases and J by 6 bases, leaving 11 bases between them. Germline V gene sequence: CDR1 DFQATT, CDR2 SNEGSKA (reference sequence).